These T cell receptor beta chains were read from a single sample in a study of molecular identifiers for immune sequencing clone quantification. TCRdb used MiXCR to reprocess the PCR reads, holding one entry per CDR3 protein. The repertoire holds around 480,000 distinct CDR3 sequences, around 23% seen once, with roughly 0.79% in the top ten. Material for sequencing was naive CD8+ T cells from blood, with Jurkat cell RNA spiked in. These receptor sequences come from a human donor in good health. Some libraries in this study had Jurkat cell RNA spiked in. The CDR3 runs from the conserved cysteine through the conserved F or W. The order of the fields is clone size, V gene, D gene, J gene, CDR3 DNA, CDR3 protein. D genes are given only for firm matches. Clone size appears in some rows only: once, few, many, or a class for an expanded clone.

abundance: -
v_gene: TRBV11-2
d_gene: -
j_gene: TRBJ2-3
CDR3nt: TGTGCCAGCAGCTTAGTTAACTCCGATACGCAGTATTTT
CDR3aa: CASSLVNSDTQYF

abundance: many
v_gene: TRBV30
d_gene: -
j_gene: TRBJ2-3
CDR3nt: TGTGCCTGGAGACCAGACGGCTACCTTCCCCTTAGTACAGATACGCAGTATTTT
CDR3aa: CAWRPDGYLPLSTDTQYF

abundance: -
v_gene: TRBV2
d_gene: TRBD1
j_gene: TRBJ1-2
CDR3nt: TGTGCCAGCAGTGAAGCGCTTGGACAGGGGGTTTTCTATGGCTACACCTTC
CDR3aa: CASSEALGQGVFYGYTF

abundance: few
v_gene: TRBV6-6
d_gene: -
j_gene: TRBJ2-3
CDR3nt: TGTGCCAGCAGTTACTACGGGACCCAGCAAGATACGCAGTATTTT
CDR3aa: CASSYYGTQQDTQYF

abundance: -
v_gene: TRBV11-2
d_gene: -
j_gene: TRBJ2-3
CDR3nt: TGTGCCAGCAGCGGCGAACGGGACTTCCGCACAGATACGCAGTATTTT
CDR3aa: CASSGERDFRTDTQYF

abundance: -
v_gene: TRBV10-3
d_gene: -
j_gene: TRBJ2-5
CDR3nt: TGTGCCATCAGTGAACTAGTGGGGGGTGAGACCCAGTACTTC
CDR3aa: CAISELVGGETQYF

abundance: few
v_gene: TRBV11-2
d_gene: -
j_gene: TRBJ2-5
CDR3nt: TGTGCCAGCAGCTTAGATAAGTTCACCGGGAGCATGGAGGAGACCCAGTACTTC
CDR3aa: CASSLDKFTGSMEETQYF

abundance: few
v_gene: TRBV20-1
d_gene: TRBD1
j_gene: TRBJ2-7
CDR3nt: TGCAGTGTGGACAGGACAGATCAATACGAGCAGTACTTC
CDR3aa: CSVDRTDQYEQYF

abundance: few
v_gene: TRBV7-9
d_gene: TRBD1
j_gene: TRBJ1-4
CDR3nt: TGTGCCAGCAGCACGGACAGGAATGAAAAACTGTTTTTT
CDR3aa: CASSTDRNEKLFF

abundance: many
v_gene: TRBV9
d_gene: -
j_gene: TRBJ1-1
CDR3nt: TGTGCCAGCAGCGTAGTACAGAGGACTGAAGCTTTCTTT
CDR3aa: CASSVVQRTEAFF

abundance: few
v_gene: TRBV4-1
d_gene: TRBD2
j_gene: TRBJ2-3
CDR3nt: TGCGCCAGCAGCCAAGACCCGGGACTAGCGGGCACAGATACGCAGTATTTT
CDR3aa: CASSQDPGLAGTDTQYF

abundance: few
v_gene: TRBV6-2/TRBV6-3
d_gene: -
j_gene: TRBJ1-2
CDR3nt: TGTGCCAGCAGTGCCGACGCCCCAGTATACAACTATGGCTACACCTTC
CDR3aa: CASSADAPVYNYGYTF

abundance: -
v_gene: TRBV4-3
d_gene: TRBD1
j_gene: TRBJ2-1
CDR3nt: TGCGCCAGCAGCCAAGATTCCCGGACAGGGGTTTACAATGAGCAGTTCTTC
CDR3aa: CASSQDSRTGVYNEQFF

abundance: many
v_gene: TRBV28
d_gene: -
j_gene: TRBJ1-5
CDR3nt: TGTGCCATCGGCTGGGAAATCTCGCGCCAGCCCCAGCATTTT
CDR3aa: CAIGWEISRQPQHF

abundance: -
v_gene: TRBV11-2
d_gene: -
j_gene: TRBJ2-1
CDR3nt: TGTGCCAGCAGCTTAAGTTCCACAGACTACAATGAGCAGTTCTTC
CDR3aa: CASSLSSTDYNEQFF

abundance: -
v_gene: TRBV7-9
d_gene: -
j_gene: TRBJ1-1
CDR3nt: TGTGCCAGCAGCTTTTGGAGGCAAGTCGGGCACACTGAAGCTTTCTTT
CDR3aa: CASSFWRQVGHTEAFF

abundance: many
v_gene: TRBV7-6
d_gene: -
j_gene: TRBJ2-3
CDR3nt: TGTGCCAGCAGCCCGGCTGTCGGGGTGGCGGATACGCAGTATTTT
CDR3aa: CASSPAVGVADTQYF

abundance: few
v_gene: TRBV19
d_gene: -
j_gene: TRBJ2-2
CDR3nt: TGTGCCAGTAGTATAGGCGGGGCCTCCGGGGAGCTGTTTTTT
CDR3aa: CASSIGGASGELFF

abundance: -
v_gene: TRBV7-9
d_gene: -
j_gene: TRBJ2-2
CDR3nt: TGTGCCAGCAACCTAGGGGGGGGCACCGGGGAGCTGTTTTTT
CDR3aa: CASNLGGGTGELFF

abundance: few
v_gene: TRBV7-6
d_gene: -
j_gene: TRBJ2-2
CDR3nt: TGTGCCAGCAGCTCCGACACCACAGGCCAGGCCGGGGAGCTGTTTTTT
CDR3aa: CASSSDTTGQAGELFF

abundance: few
v_gene: TRBV27
d_gene: -
j_gene: TRBJ2-7
CDR3nt: TGTGCCAGCAGTTCCACGGCCACTCCCTACGAGCAGTACTTC
CDR3aa: CASSSTATPYEQYF

abundance: many
v_gene: TRBV28
d_gene: -
j_gene: TRBJ2-5
CDR3nt: TGTGCCAGCAGTAAAGTTGTTTCGGAGACCCAGTACTTC
CDR3aa: CASSKVVSETQYF

abundance: -
v_gene: TRBV27
d_gene: TRBD2
j_gene: TRBJ2-7
CDR3nt: TGTGCCAGCAGTTATGGATGGGGGGACTATTTATCCGAGCAGTACTTC
CDR3aa: CASSYGWGDYLSEQYF

abundance: many
v_gene: TRBV6-1
d_gene: -
j_gene: TRBJ1-5
CDR3nt: TGTGCCAGCAGTGAAGAGACAGGACTCAATCAGCCCCAGCATTTT
CDR3aa: CASSEETGLNQPQHF

abundance: -
v_gene: TRBV6-2/TRBV6-3
d_gene: -
j_gene: TRBJ2-1
CDR3nt: TGTGCCAGCAGTTTCGGCGGAGAGACGAGCTCCTACAATGAGCAGTTCTTC
CDR3aa: CASSFGGETSSYNEQFF

abundance: -
v_gene: TRBV28
d_gene: TRBD1
j_gene: TRBJ2-7
CDR3nt: TGTGCCAGCATGACAGGGTCCTACGAGCAGTACTTC
CDR3aa: CASMTGSYEQYF

abundance: few
v_gene: TRBV27
d_gene: TRBD1
j_gene: TRBJ1-2
CDR3nt: TGTGCCAGCAGTTTCGGACAGGGCTGGAGCTATGGCTACACCTTC
CDR3aa: CASSFGQGWSYGYTF

abundance: many
v_gene: TRBV29-1
d_gene: TRBD1
j_gene: TRBJ2-1
CDR3nt: TGCAGCGTTGAAGGGACAGGGAGCAGACACAATGAGCAGTTCTTC
CDR3aa: CSVEGTGSRHNEQFF

abundance: many
v_gene: TRBV20-1
d_gene: TRBD2
j_gene: TRBJ2-7
CDR3nt: TGCAGTGCTAGAGATCTGGATAGCGGGAGTTACGAGCAGTACTTC
CDR3aa: CSARDLDSGSYEQYF

abundance: -
v_gene: TRBV24-1
d_gene: -
j_gene: TRBJ1-2
CDR3nt: TGTGCCACCAGTGACGAAGGGCAGCTCTTCTTCTTC
CDR3aa: CATSDEGQLFFF

abundance: many
v_gene: TRBV9
d_gene: -
j_gene: TRBJ1-1
CDR3nt: TGTGCCAGCAGCGTAGTGCTGGGTCGTGTCACTGAAGCTTTCTTT
CDR3aa: CASSVVLGRVTEAFF

abundance: -
v_gene: TRBV20-1
d_gene: TRBD2
j_gene: TRBJ2-1
CDR3nt: TGCAGTGCTAGAGATTCGGGACTAAATTCCTACAATGAGCAGTTCTTC
CDR3aa: CSARDSGLNSYNEQFF

abundance: few
v_gene: TRBV7-9
d_gene: TRBD1
j_gene: TRBJ2-6
CDR3nt: TGTGCCAGCAGCTTCGGGACAGGGGTCGCTGGGGCCAACGTCCTGACTTTC
CDR3aa: CASSFGTGVAGANVLTF

abundance: many
v_gene: TRBV30
d_gene: -
j_gene: TRBJ2-3
CDR3nt: TGTGCCTGGACGGCGGCTACGCTGGAGTATTTT
CDR3aa: CAWTAATLEYF

abundance: few
v_gene: TRBV4-3
d_gene: -
j_gene: TRBJ2-7
CDR3nt: TGCGCCAGCAGCCAAGATATGGTTTCCTACGAGCAGTACTTC
CDR3aa: CASSQDMVSYEQYF